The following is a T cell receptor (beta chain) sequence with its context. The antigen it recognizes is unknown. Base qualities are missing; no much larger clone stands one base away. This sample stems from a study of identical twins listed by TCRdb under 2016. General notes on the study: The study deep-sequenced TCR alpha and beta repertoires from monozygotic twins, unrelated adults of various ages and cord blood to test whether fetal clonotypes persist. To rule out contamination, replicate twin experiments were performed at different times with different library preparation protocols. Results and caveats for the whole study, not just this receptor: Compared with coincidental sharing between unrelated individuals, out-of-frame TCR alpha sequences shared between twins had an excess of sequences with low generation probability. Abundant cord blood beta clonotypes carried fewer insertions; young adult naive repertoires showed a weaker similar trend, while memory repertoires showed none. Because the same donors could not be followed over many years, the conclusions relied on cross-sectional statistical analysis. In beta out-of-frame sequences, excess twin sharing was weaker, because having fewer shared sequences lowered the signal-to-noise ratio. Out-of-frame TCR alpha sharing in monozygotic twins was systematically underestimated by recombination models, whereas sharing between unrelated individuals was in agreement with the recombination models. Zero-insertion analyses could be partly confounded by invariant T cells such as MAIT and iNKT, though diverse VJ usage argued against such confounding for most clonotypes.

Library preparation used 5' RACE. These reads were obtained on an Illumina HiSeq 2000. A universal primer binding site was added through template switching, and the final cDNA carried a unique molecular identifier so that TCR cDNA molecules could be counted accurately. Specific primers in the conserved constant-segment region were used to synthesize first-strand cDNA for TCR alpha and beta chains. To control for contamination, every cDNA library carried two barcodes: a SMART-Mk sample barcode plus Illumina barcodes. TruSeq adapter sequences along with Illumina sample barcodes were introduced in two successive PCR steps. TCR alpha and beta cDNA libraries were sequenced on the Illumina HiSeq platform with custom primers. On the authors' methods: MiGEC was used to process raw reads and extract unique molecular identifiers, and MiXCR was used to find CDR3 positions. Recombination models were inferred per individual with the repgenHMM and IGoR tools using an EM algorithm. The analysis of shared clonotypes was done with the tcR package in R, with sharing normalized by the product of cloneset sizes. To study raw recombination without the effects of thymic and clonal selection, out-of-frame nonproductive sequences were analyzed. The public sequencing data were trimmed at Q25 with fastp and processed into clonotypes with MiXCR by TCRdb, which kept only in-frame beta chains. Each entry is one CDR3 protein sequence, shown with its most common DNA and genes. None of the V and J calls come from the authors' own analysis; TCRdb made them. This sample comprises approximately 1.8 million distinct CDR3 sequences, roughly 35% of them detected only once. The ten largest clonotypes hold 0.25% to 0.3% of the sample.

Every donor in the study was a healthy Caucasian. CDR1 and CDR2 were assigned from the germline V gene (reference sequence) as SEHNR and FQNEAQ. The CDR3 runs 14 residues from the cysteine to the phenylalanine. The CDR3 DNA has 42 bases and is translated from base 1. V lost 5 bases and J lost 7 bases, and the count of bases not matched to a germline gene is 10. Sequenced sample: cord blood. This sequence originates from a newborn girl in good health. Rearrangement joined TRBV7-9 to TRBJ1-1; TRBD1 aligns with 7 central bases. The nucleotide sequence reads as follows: TGTGCCAGCAGCCCCAGACAGGGACCCTATGAAGCTTTCTTT. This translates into CASSPRQGPYEAFF.